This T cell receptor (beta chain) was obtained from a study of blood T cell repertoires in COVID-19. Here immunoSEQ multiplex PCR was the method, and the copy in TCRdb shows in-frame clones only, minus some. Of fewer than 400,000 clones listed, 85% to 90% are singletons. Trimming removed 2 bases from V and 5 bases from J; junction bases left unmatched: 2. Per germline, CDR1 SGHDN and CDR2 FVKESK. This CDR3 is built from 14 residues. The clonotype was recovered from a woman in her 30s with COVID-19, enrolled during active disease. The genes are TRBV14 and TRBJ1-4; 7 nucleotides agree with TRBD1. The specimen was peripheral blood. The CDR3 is CASSQWTGNEKLFF. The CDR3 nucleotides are TGTGCCAGCAGCCAATGGACAGGAAATGAAAAACTGTTTTTT.